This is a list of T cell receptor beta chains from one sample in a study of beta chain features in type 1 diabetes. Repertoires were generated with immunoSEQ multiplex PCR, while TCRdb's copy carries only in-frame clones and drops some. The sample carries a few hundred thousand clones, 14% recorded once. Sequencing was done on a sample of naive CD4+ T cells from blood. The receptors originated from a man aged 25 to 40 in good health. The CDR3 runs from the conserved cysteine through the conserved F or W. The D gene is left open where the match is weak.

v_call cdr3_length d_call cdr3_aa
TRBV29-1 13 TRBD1 CSVDQGGTDTQYF
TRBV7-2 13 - CASSLASNYGYTF
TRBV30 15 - CAWSFPGVLVTEAFF
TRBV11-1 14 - CASSLTVSTGELFF
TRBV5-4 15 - CASSLARGTNNEQFF
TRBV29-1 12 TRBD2 CSGGRALDEQFF
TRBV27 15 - CASSRYPGARYEQYF
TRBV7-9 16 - CASSFYGSSSGNTIYF
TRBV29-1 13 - CSVGPVAGIEAFF
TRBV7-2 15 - CASSLEGLPYNEQFF
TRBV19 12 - CARASGTKGYTF
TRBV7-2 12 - CASSAFSNEQFF
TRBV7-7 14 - CASSPRTGGNEQFF
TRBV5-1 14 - CASSSQGGPETQYF
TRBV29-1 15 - CSVEVRGVRHTEAFF
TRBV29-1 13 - CSVGPLPNEKLFF
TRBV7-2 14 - CASSTRASRYEQFF
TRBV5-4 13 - CASSLNPDPEAFF
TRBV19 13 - CATTVGTNYGYTF
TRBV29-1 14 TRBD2 CSVEEGRAEETQYF
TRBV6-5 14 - CASSLRLGNQPQHF
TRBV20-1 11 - CSATKGLGYTF
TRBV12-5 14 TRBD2 CATQAGGFFGELFF
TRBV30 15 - CAWSAGYSGANVLTF
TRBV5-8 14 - CASNSLGAGDTQYF
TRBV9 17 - CASSVVMALAYNSPLHF
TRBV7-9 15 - CASSLVGASTDTQYF
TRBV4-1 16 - CASSQDLGGRRETQYF
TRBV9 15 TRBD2 CASSNPSGVTGELFF
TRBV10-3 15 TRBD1 CAIRDRDRVANVLTF
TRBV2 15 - CASNFGGRMGETQYF
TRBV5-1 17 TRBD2 CASSLAFAGGPYNEQFF
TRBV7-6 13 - CASSLSDGNTIYF
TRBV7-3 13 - CASSARPWQEQFF
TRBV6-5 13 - CASTETRAETQYF
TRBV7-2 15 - CASSLGQYSYNEQFF
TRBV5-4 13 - CASSFGAGYEQYF
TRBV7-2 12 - CASSSNRDTQYF
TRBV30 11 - CAWSVLYGYTF